The 14 T cell receptor beta chains in this list originate from one sample, sequenced in a study of cytomegalovirus exposure and HLA in healthy donors. A multiplex PCR was run with 60 Vbeta primers and 13 Jbeta primers. The repertoire was sequenced with immunoSEQ multiplex PCR; TCRdb's copy has only in-frame clones and lacks some. The sample yields over 150,000 clones, roughly three quarters seen once. Sequenced: PBMCs. The receptors were gathered from a man in his sixties in good health and CMV-seronegative.

This clone showed up just a few times. The rearrangement uses TRBV25-1 and TRBJ2-1; D possibly corresponds to TRBD2 (6 bases). Germline CDR1 is MGHDK and CDR2 is SYGVNS. This CDR3 contains 15 residues. V lost 1 base and J 4 bases, leaving 11 bases between the germline ends. The CDR3 loop is CASSEFGGMYNEQFF. The CDR3 DNA follows: TGTGCCAGCAGTGAATTTGGCGGGATGTACAATGAGCAGTTCTTC.

V gene TRBV4-3 combines with J gene TRBJ2-6; D possibly corresponds to TRBD1 (7 bases). The V end was cut by 4 bases, the J end by 0 bases, with 16 bases between. The CDR3 extends over 18 amino acids. The germline CDR1 and CDR2 sequences are LGHNA and YSLEER. The CDR3: CASSPQGGGPSGANVLTF. The CDR3 DNA reads as TGCGCCAGCAGCCCTCAGGGGGGAGGACCCTCTGGGGCCAACGTCCTGACTTTC.

The gene calls are TRBV30 and TRBJ1-6, with D possibly TRBD1 on 6 matching bases. The CDR3 consists of 14 residues. Trimming pared 3 bases from V and 6 bases from J, leaving 12 bases between. Germline assignment: CDR1 GTSNPN and CDR2 SVGIG (reference sequence). In DNA, the CDR3 is TGTGCCTGGAGAGCAGGGGTTTTTAATTCACCCCTCCACTTT. This encodes CAWRAGVFNSPLHF.

The chain couples TRBV29-1 to TRBJ1-5, with 7 bases that match TRBD1. V dropped 0 bases and J dropped 5; count of bases not matched to a gene: 7. The CDR3 extends over 15 amino acids. The germline V gene has CDR1 SQVTM and CDR2 ANQGSEA. CDR3 sequence: CSVEEDRVADQPQHF. The CDR3 DNA reads TGCAGCGTTGAAGAAGACAGGGTGGCGGATCAGCCCCAGCATTTT. Supplemented by reference TRBV29-1 and TRBJ1-5, the full variable domain reads SAVISQKPSRDICQRGTSLTIQCQVDSQVTMMFWYRQQPGQSLTLIATANQGSEATYESGFVIDKFPISRPNLTFSTLTVSNMSPEDSSIYLCSVEEDRVADQPQHFGDGTRLSIL.

This sequence joins TRBV4-3 and TRBJ2-1, with TRBD2 matching over 11 bases. This CDR3 has 15 residues. Per germline, CDR1 LGHNA and CDR2 YSLEER. J gave up 6 bases and V 4 bases, and 5 bases lay outside the gene matches. The CDR3: CASSRQGTSGNEQFF. CDR3 sequence (DNA): TGCGCCAGCAGCCGCCAAGGGACTAGCGGCAATGAGCAGTTCTTC.

The chain links TRBV19 to TRBJ2-1; 9 bases align to TRBD2. This CDR3 comprises 15 residues. Germline V CDR1 and CDR2: LNHDA, SQIVND (reference sequence). Germline trimming cut 5 bases from V and 0 bases from J; bases unmatched to any gene: 2. The CDR3 spells CASSPSGISYNEQFF. In DNA form, the CDR3 reads TGTGCCAGTAGTCCTAGCGGGATCTCCTACAATGAGCAGTTCTTC.

This clone came up a few times. The chain is built from TRBV19 and TRBJ1-5, with TRBD1 matching 8 bases. This CDR3 contains 15 residues. Germline CDR1 is LNHDA and CDR2 is SQIVND (reference sequence). Trimming at V came to 2 bases and at J to 4 bases, leaving 4 bases not matched to a gene. CDR3 protein: CASSIFTGGNQPQHF. The CDR3 DNA follows: TGTGCCAGTAGTATATTTACAGGGGGGAATCAGCCCCAGCATTTT.

This clone was observed once. The chain joins TRBV11-2 to TRBJ2-7; a weak D match, TRBD2 (5 bases). Deletions cut 4 bases from V and 6 bases from J, with 22 bases between. In germline, CDR1 is SGHAT, CDR2 FQNNGV. The CDR3 length is 16 residues. The CDR3 spells CASSSIGGAVFFEQYF. The DNA of the CDR3 is TGTGCCAGCAGCTCCATCGGAGGAGCGGTTTTTTTCGAGCAGTACTTC.

As concerns this clone: The same CDR3 arises from other DNA sequences in this sample as well. This chain links TRBV18 with TRBJ1-2; D unresolved. Germline V gene data show CDR1 as KGHSH and CDR2 as LQKENI. V lost 3 bases to trimming and J lost 5 bases, with 10 bases between them. There are 13 residues in the CDR3. In DNA, the CDR3 is TGTGCCAGCTCACCCGACGGAGGGTATGGCTACACCTTC. Amino acid sequence: CASSPDGGYGYTF.

The genes are TRBV6-1 and TRBJ2-5; D uncertain. The J call may not be correct, given that the DNA end is closer to TRBJ2-7. Germline lookup yields CDR1 MNHNS and CDR2 SASEGT. The CDR3 covers 13 residues. The CDR3: CASDGKESYEQYF. DNA of the CDR3: TGTGCCAGCGACGGTAAGGAGTCCTACGAGCAGTACTTC.

The chain couples TRBV15 to TRBJ2-1, with 16 nucleotides matching TRBD2. Germline CDR1 and CDR2: LNHNV and YYDKDF (reference sequence). The CDR3 is 20 amino acids. V shed 1 base and J 7 bases; nucleotides not matched to a gene: 13. CDR3 sequence (DNA): TGTGCCACCAGCAGAGCACCGGGACTAGCGGGAGGGCCCGTGGGGAATGAGCAGTTCTTC. This codes for CATSRAPGLAGGPVGNEQFF.

CDR3 protein: CASRERESYNEQFF. Written as DNA, the CDR3 is TGTGCCAGCAGGGAGCGGGAGTCCTACAATGAGCAGTTCTTC. V usage is TRBV27 and J usage is TRBJ2-1, with 8 positions matching TRBD2. The V segment lost 6 bases and the J segment 1 base; nucleotides outside the gene matches: 2. This CDR3 contains 14 residues. Germline-derived CDR1 and CDR2 are MNHEY and SMNVEV (reference sequence).

The J gene is TRBJ1-4, the V gene TRBV19, with 10 positions matching TRBD1. The V segment lost 5 bases and the J segment 8 bases; nucleotides outside the gene matches: 8. The CDR3 runs to 15 residues. Germline V gene data show CDR1 as LNHDA and CDR2 as SQIVND (reference sequence). The CDR3 bases are TGTGCCAGTAGTGTGACAGGGGGCAACAAGGAAAAACTGTTTTTT. Its translation: CASSVTGGNKEKLFF.

This clone has a handful of counts. This chain connects TRBV5-4 to TRBJ2-1; possible D gene TRBD1, 5 bases. CDR3 length: 13 residues. V shed 1 base and J shed 7 bases, with 9 bases lying between them. The V gene's germline CDR1 is SGHNT and CDR2 YYREEE (reference sequence). In nucleotides, the CDR3 is TGTGCCAGCAGCTTGACCAGGGTTAATGAGCAGTTCTTC. Translated, it gives CASSLTRVNEQFF.